This T cell receptor beta chain came from a study of blood T cell repertoires in COVID-19. In germline, CDR1 is KGHSH, CDR2 LQKENI. The CDR3 consists of 14 residues. V was pared by 9 bases and J by 2 bases, with 17 bases between. This table comes from immunoSEQ multiplex PCR, and its TCRdb copy is limited to in-frame clones, with some not included. The sample contains 200,000 to 250,000 clones, roughly 85% of which appear only once. The sequenced sample consisted of PBMCs or T cells enriched from blood (not recorded which). This sequence originates from a man aged 35 to 55 who had recovered from COVID-19. The V and J genes are TRBV18 and TRBJ2-7; TRBD1 might be the D (5 bases). The DNA for the CDR3 is TGTGCCAGTACACCGGGCAGGGCAACCTACGAGCAGTACTTC. Protein product: CASTPGRATYEQYF.